The 3 T cell receptor beta chains below all came from one sample that was sequenced in a study of T cell responses to AZD1222 COVID-19 vaccine (dated by TCRdb to 2020 to 2022). This specimen's time point label, interpreted: baseline before first vaccination. Interpreted using the paper, the treatment or condition label stands for: meningococcal conjugate vaccine given as trial control. Library method: the immunoSEQ multiplex PCR assay. TCRdb took over this immuneACCESS table, retaining in-frame rearrangements with V and J assigned. Such tables are incomplete; in checked studies, under half of the missing clones stem from an unresolved V gene, and the remainder is unexplained. This sample lists 45,000 to 55,000 clones; under 85% were detected once. Roughly 20% of the sample lies in the top ten. The material sequenced was peripheral blood, taken on day 0 of MenACWY control vaccination. Receptors originate from an adult in good health.

This clone was recorded only once. The chain carries TRBV6-9 and TRBJ1-2; a weak D match, TRBD1 (6 bases). V was cut by 3 bases and J by 7 bases, with 9 bases left in between. The CDR3 has 12 residues. Germline values: CDR1 MNHGY, CDR2 SVAAGI. The CDR3 region is CASSYQTGGYTF. CDR3 bases: TGTGCCAGCAGTTACCAGACAGGTGGCTACACCTTC.

This chain links TRBV12-3 or TRBV12-4 with TRBJ2-5; D call uncertain. Trimming stripped 6 bases from V and 1 base from J, with 9 bases between. The CDR3 spans 13 residues. The CDR3 coding sequence is TGTGCCAGCAGCTCCCGGCCCCAAGAGACCCAGTACTTC. Its protein product is CASSSRPQETQYF.

This clone appeared a single time. In DNA form, the CDR3 reads TGCGCCAGCGCGCAAAGGGACAGGGGTATTCCAGATACGCAGTATTTT. This encodes CASAQRDRGIPDTQYF. The chain couples TRBV4-1 to TRBJ2-3; 10 bases are a match to TRBD1. V shed 8 bases, J shed 4 bases, and the junction held 12 bases outside the gene matches. Germline V gives CDR1 MGHRA, CDR2 YSYEKL. The length of the CDR3 is 16 residues.